This T cell receptor (beta chain) is from a study of T cells in Graves' hyperthyroidism and ophthalmopathy. Across the study: Peripheral blood was obtained at initial diagnosis, preceding any treatment. Study outcomes and limitations: Most expanded thyroid clonotypes above 0.001 recurred in blood.

TCR beta CDR3 regions were amplified from RNA. Primed by the HTBI set, a first-round RT-PCR was run on the TCR CDR3. TCRdb itself ran the multiplex PCR reads through MiXCR, one entry per CDR3 protein. The data show 390,000 or so distinct CDR3 sequences, approximately 15% seen once. Investigators excluded patients with uncontrolled infection, other autoimmune disease, pregnancy or lactation. With regard to this clonotype: Its antigen is not known.

The clonotype was recovered from a man aged 18 to 29 with Graves' ophthalmopathy. Input material: blood.

The CDR3 nucleotides are TGCAGTGCGGAACGGACAGAGAACTATGGCTACACCTTC. It is translated as CSAERTENYGYTF. V is TRBV20-1 and J is TRBJ1-2, with D perhaps TRBD1 (6 bases). Germline CDR1 and CDR2: DFQATT and SNEGSKA (reference sequence). V lost 6 bases, J lost 2 bases, and 13 bases lay in between. This CDR3 region has 13 residues.